Listed below are T cell receptor beta chains from one sample, sequenced in a study of cytomegalovirus exposure and HLA in healthy donors. The assay was immunoSEQ multiplex PCR, and TCRdb's table has in-frame clones only and misses some. The sample lists approximately 160,000 clones, approximately 70% occurring once. The source material was PBMCs. These TCRs come from a man aged 18 to 35 in good health and CMV-seropositive. Each CDR3 is given with its conserved first and last residue. D genes are given only for firm matches. Not every row has a clone size; where given, it reads once, few, many or a size class.

j_call clone_size d_call v_call cdr3_aa cdr3_nt
TRBJ1-5 once TRBD1 TRBV6-5 CASSPTGAIHQPQHF TGTGCCAGCAGTCCGACAGGGGCCATCCATCAGCCCCAGCATTTT
TRBJ1-1 NA NA TRBV2 CASSDPRQGPSNTEAFF TGTGCCAGCAGTGATCCCCGGCAGGGCCCCTCGAACACTGAAGCTTTCTTT
TRBJ2-1 NA NA TRBV5-1 CASSLSPGQYNEQFF TGCGCCAGCAGCTTGTCCCCAGGACAGTACAATGAGCAGTTCTTC
TRBJ1-2 NA NA TRBV7-9 CASSLRGGLRGYTF TGTGCCAGCAGCTTAAGGGGAGGTTTGCGAGGCTACACCTTC
TRBJ1-2 NA NA TRBV4-1 CASGPRGASAGGYTF TGCGCCAGCGGCCCCCGAGGAGCATCGGCTGGAGGCTACACCTTC
TRBJ1-6 NA NA TRBV7-9 CASSPDSSSYNSPLHF TGTGCCAGCAGTCCGGACTCGAGCTCCTATAATTCACCCCTCCACTTT
TRBJ2-2 NA TRBD2 TRBV19 CASVVAGGTGELFF TGTGCCAGTGTGGTTGCGGGAGGCACCGGGGAGCTGTTTTTT
TRBJ1-1 NA NA TRBV7-2 CASSLVAGSNTEAFF TGTGCCAGCAGCTTAGTAGCGGGATCGAACACTGAGGCTTTCTTT
TRBJ1-4 NA NA TRBV28 CASSNRATNEKLFF TGTGCCAGCAGCAACAGGGCAACTAATGAAAAACTGTTTTTT
TRBJ1-1 NA TRBD1 TRBV19 CASSMAGGANEAFF TGTGCCAGTAGTATGGCAGGGGGCGCAAATGAAGCTTTCTTT
TRBJ1-2 once NA TRBV10-1 CASSLGQSYGYTF TGCGCCAGCAGCCTCGGACAGAGCTATGGCTACACCTTC
TRBJ1-1 NA NA TRBV10-2 CASIREMNTEAFF TGCGCCAGCATTAGGGAGATGAACACTGAAGCTTTCTTT
TRBJ1-2 NA NA TRBV7-3 CASSAGGHGYTF TGTGCCAGCAGCGCGGGAGGGCATGGCTACACCTTC
TRBJ2-3 NA NA TRBV6-1 CASTTPGDTQYF TGTGCCAGCACCACCCCGGGGGATACGCAGTATTTT